Each of the 3 T cell receptor beta chains below was sequenced from the same sample in a study of OX40 agonist ivuxolimab in advanced cancers. Library construction relied on the immunoSEQ multiplex PCR assay. The table comes from immuneACCESS by way of TCRdb, which keeps in-frame sequences with V and J called. Part of the clones is missing from these tables; in studies checked, under half for an unresolved V gene and the rest for unknown reasons. The sample profile shows some 85,000 clones; roughly 89% of them were found once. About 1.7% of the sample lies in the top ten. The specimen was CD4+ or CD8+ T cells sorted from blood, collected in a trial of the OX40 agonist ivuxolimab. These receptors originate from an adult with an advanced solid tumor such as melanoma, head and neck, liver or kidney cancer.

The chain links TRBV19 to TRBJ2-5; 9 positions match TRBD2. The junction had 9 bases not matched to a gene; V was cut back by 6 bases and J by 4 bases. Per the germline V gene, CDR1 is LNHDA and CDR2 is SQIVND (reference sequence). The CDR3 runs to 15 residues. In DNA form, the CDR3 reads TGTGCCAGTAGCCTAGTCCCAGCGGGAGGAGAGACCCAGTACTTC. Translating gives CASSLVPAGGETQYF.

This clone was detected once. This rearrangement joins TRBV28 to TRBJ2-3; D unclear. The CDR3 extends over 15 amino acids. V lost 2 bases, J lost 1 base, and 10 bases lay in between. Per germline, CDR1 MDHEN and CDR2 SYDVKM. The CDR3 protein is CASSLGRTRTDTQYF. The CDR3 region has the DNA TGTGCCAGCAGTTTAGGGCGGACGCGCACAGATACGCAGTATTTT.

The V and J genes are TRBV6-5 and TRBJ2-1; 7 nucleotides align to TRBD2. The CDR3 is 13 amino acids. With 4 bases clipped from V and 6 bases from J, the junction kept 3 bases outside the gene matches. The germline V gene has CDR1 MNHEY and CDR2 SVGAGI. The CDR3 reads CASSLGGSNEQFF. CDR3 in DNA: TGTGCCAGCAGTTTAGGCGGGAGCAATGAGCAGTTCTTC.